This T cell receptor (beta chain) was identified in a study of blood T cell repertoires in COVID-19. Study information: Sites in the United States, Italy and Spain provided acute and convalescent COVID-19 samples. From T cells, B-cell-depleted T cells, or PBMCs came the material, which was cDNA or gDNA.

Authors' methods: Estimation of nucleated cell counts relied on the amplification of reference gene primers. TCRdb keeps only in-frame clones here, not all; method: immunoSEQ multiplex PCR. The DNA was the basis for D and trimming; V, J and clone size are from that table. The table shows around 100,000 clones, with 84% occurring only once. A single count supports this clone. Per germline, CDR1 SGHRS and CDR2 YFSETQ. V gave up 4 bases and J gave up 8 bases; unmatched junction bases: 10. This CDR3 is built from 14 residues. The chain combines TRBV5-1 with TRBJ2-5; 8 nucleotides align to TRBD2. This TCR came from a human donor in a cohort sampled during active COVID-19. What was sequenced was peripheral blood. The CDR3 DNA sequence: TGCGCCAGCAGCAATAGCGGGGACGGGGAAACCCAGTACTTC. Translation gives CASSNSGDGETQYF. The variable domain in full, completed from reference TRBV5-1 and TRBJ2-5, reads KAGVTQTPRYLIKTRGQQVTLSCSPISGHRSVSWYQQTPGQGLQFLFEYFSETQRNKGNFPGRFSGRQFSNSRSEMNVSTLELGDSALYLCASSNSGDGETQYFGPGTRLLVL.